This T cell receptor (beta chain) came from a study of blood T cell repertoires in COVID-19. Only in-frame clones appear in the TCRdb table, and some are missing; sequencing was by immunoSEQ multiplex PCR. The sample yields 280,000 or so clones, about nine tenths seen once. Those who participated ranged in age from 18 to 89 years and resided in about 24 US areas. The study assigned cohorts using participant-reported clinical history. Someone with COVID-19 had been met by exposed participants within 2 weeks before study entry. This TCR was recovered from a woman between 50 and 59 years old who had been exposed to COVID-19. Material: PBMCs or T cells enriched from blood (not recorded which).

CDR3: CATWTSGVSTDTQYF. CDR3 in DNA: TGTGCCACCTGGACTAGCGGGGTTTCCACAGATACGCAGTATTTT. The chain employs TRBV10-3 and TRBJ2-3; the match to TRBD2 covers 12 bases. Trimming took 10 bases from V and 2 from J; bases not matched to a gene: 7. The CDR3 extends over 15 amino acids. From germline, CDR1 is ENHRY and CDR2 SYGVKD.